A selection of T cell receptor beta chains follows, all from one sample in a study of beta chain features in type 1 diabetes. TCRdb keeps only in-frame clones here, not all; method: immunoSEQ multiplex PCR. This sample has fewer than 200,000 clones; about 9.4% occur once, and the top ten carry more than 0.4%. What was sequenced was central memory CD4+ T cells from blood. The receptors here all came from a young man with type 1 diabetes. Both conserved end residues are part of each CDR3. The order of the fields is V gene, clone size, J gene, D gene, CDR3 DNA, CDR3 protein. D genes are given only for firm matches. Size is stated for part of the rows, as once, few or many counts, or as a class when the clone is expanded.

>TRBV5-4|NA|TRBJ2-5|TRBD1
TGTGCCAGCAGCCATCGGACAGGGCCTTACCAAGAGACCCAGTACTTC
CASSHRTGPYQETQYF
>TRBV15|few|TRBJ1-2|NA
TGTGCCACCAGTCTCGACGGGAATGGCTACACCTTC
CATSLDGNGYTF
>TRBV19|NA|TRBJ2-6|NA
TGTGCCAGTAGTATGGGCCGCTCTGGGGCCAACGTCCTGACTTTC
CASSMGRSGANVLTF
>TRBV5-1|NA|TRBJ2-7|NA
TGCGCCAGCAGCTTGGTTGCCAGCTACGAGCAGTACTTC
CASSLVASYEQYF
>TRBV5-4|few|TRBJ2-7|TRBD1
TGTGCCAGCAGCTTGATGCAGGGGGCGGGGGAGCAGTACTTC
CASSLMQGAGEQYF
>TRBV4-3|NA|TRBJ2-7|TRBD2
TGCGCCAGCAGCCCGACTAGCGGGAGTCCCTACGAGCAGTACTTC
CASSPTSGSPYEQYF
>TRBV7-2|few|TRBJ2-3|NA
TGTGCCAGCAGCTTATCAATTTCCACAGATACGCAGTATTTT
CASSLSISTDTQYF
>TRBV11-3|NA|TRBJ2-6|NA
TGTGCCAGCAGCTCCTATACCTCTGGGGCCAACGTCCTGACTTTC
CASSSYTSGANVLTF
>TRBV9|NA|TRBJ1-1|NA
TGTGCCAGCAGCGTAGGGCCGCTCACGATGAACACTGAAGCTTTCTTT
CASSVGPLTMNTEAFF
>TRBV2|few|TRBJ2-2|TRBD2
TGTGCCAGCAGTGTCTCGACTAGCGGGACTACTAACACCGGGGAGCTGTTTTTT
CASSVSTSGTTNTGELFF
>TRBV27|NA|TRBJ2-1|TRBD2
TGTGCCAGCAGTTCGACTAGCGGGTTCTACAATGAGCAGTTCTTC
CASSSTSGFYNEQFF
>TRBV28|few|TRBJ1-2|NA
TGTGCCACCTTAAATCCCAGGGGCTACACCTTC
CATLNPRGYTF
>TRBV9|few|TRBJ2-1|NA
TGTGCCAGCAGCGTAGGGGCCGGCTTTGAGCAGTTCTTC
CASSVGAGFEQFF
>TRBV28|NA|TRBJ2-1|NA
TGTGCCAGCAGTTTGGGTGGCGGGACCTACAATGAGCAGTTCTTC
CASSLGGGTYNEQFF
>TRBV19|NA|TRBJ2-3|NA
TGTGCCAGTAGTCCGGGACTTGTCCGTCCAGATACGCAGTATTTT
CASSPGLVRPDTQYF
>TRBV28|NA|TRBJ2-1|NA
TGTGCCAGCAGCACAACAGGGTCCGCCTACAATGAGCAGTTCTTC
CASSTTGSAYNEQFF
>TRBV30|NA|TRBJ2-4|NA
TGTGCCTGGAGTGTAGGAGGGGGCACAGCCAAAAACATTCAGTACTTC
CAWSVGGGTAKNIQYF
>TRBV5-1|NA|TRBJ1-1|NA
TGCGCCAGCAGCTTGGAACAGACCACTGAAGCTTTCTTT
CASSLEQTTEAFF
>TRBV7-3|few|TRBJ2-3|NA
TGTGCCAGCAGCTTAGGGCTAGCACACACAGATACGCAGTATTTT
CASSLGLAHTDTQYF
>TRBV28|few|TRBJ2-3|TRBD1
TGTGCCAGCAGTTCCCGGGACAGGGGGCGCACAGATACGCAGTATTTT
CASSSRDRGRTDTQYF
>TRBV5-8|NA|TRBJ1-2|NA
TGTGCCAGCAGCTTAGGCATCGGGTACACCTTC
CASSLGIGYTF
>TRBV11-2|NA|TRBJ2-5|TRBD2
TGTGCCAGCAGGGAACCGGGGGGATCAGAGACCCAGTACTTC
CASREPGGSETQYF
>TRBV28|few|TRBJ2-7|NA
TGTGCCAGCAGGCTCCAGGGAATCGCGTGGGAGCAGTACTTC
CASRLQGIAWEQYF
>TRBV29-1|few|TRBJ2-1|TRBD2
TGCAGCGTTGCCCTGAGGCTAGCGGGAGACTACAATGAGCAGTTCTTC
CSVALRLAGDYNEQFF
>TRBV27|NA|TRBJ2-3|NA
TGTGCCAGCACCACAGCGGACCTTACCGATACGCAGTATTTT
CASTTADLTDTQYF
>TRBV7-2|NA|TRBJ2-7|NA
TGTGCCAGCAGCTTAGAAGCAAACGAGCAGTACTTC
CASSLEANEQYF
>TRBV9|NA|TRBJ1-1|NA
TGTGCCAGCAGCCCCGAGCCAAGGGGAATCACTGAAGCTTTCTTT
CASSPEPRGITEAFF
>TRBV2|NA|TRBJ2-7|NA
TGTGCCAGCAACCGGGACACCTTTTACGAGCAGTACTTC
CASNRDTFYEQYF
>TRBV7-9|few|TRBJ1-1|NA
TGTGCCAGCAGCTTAGTGGCAAACACTGAAGCTTTCTTT
CASSLVANTEAFF
>TRBV20-1|NA|TRBJ1-1|NA
TGCAGTGCTAGAGACTACGAAGCTTTCTTT
CSARDYEAFF
>TRBV29-1|NA|TRBJ2-5|TRBD1
TGCAGCGTGAAGGACAGGGTAGAGACCCAGTACTTC
CSVKDRVETQYF
>TRBV27|few|TRBJ2-1|NA
TGTGCCAGCAGTCCCCCGAGACTAAACAATGAGCAGTTCTTC
CASSPPRLNNEQFF
>TRBV12-5|few|TRBJ2-5|TRBD2
TGTGCTAGTGGGACCGGGACTAACCAAGAGACCCAGTACTTC
CASGTGTNQETQYF
>TRBV28|NA|TRBJ2-2|NA
TGTGCCAGCAGTTCTTACGGGAGACCGACCGGGGAGCTGTTTTTT
CASSSYGRPTGELFF
>TRBV27|NA|TRBJ1-5|NA
TGTGCCAGCAGTTTAAACCCAGGGAGCAATCAGCCCCAGCATTTT
CASSLNPGSNQPQHF
>TRBV4-3|NA|TRBJ2-5|TRBD2
TGCGCCAGCAATTCCCCGGGACTAGCGGGGTCGGAGACCCAGTACTTC
CASNSPGLAGSETQYF
>TRBV6-5|NA|TRBJ2-7|TRBD1
TGTGCCAGCGGGCGACAGGGACCCTACGAGCAGTACTTC
CASGRQGPYEQYF
>TRBV23-1|NA|TRBJ2-4|TRBD2
TGCGCCAGCAGTCAAGCACCGACTAGCGGGGCGGGCCCTGGGAAAAACATTCAGTACTTC
CASSQAPTSGAGPGKNIQYF
>TRBV27|many|TRBJ2-5|NA
TGTGCCAGCAGTTCCCTCTACCAAGAGACCCAGTACTTC
CASSSLYQETQYF